This T cell receptor (beta chain) originates from a study of T cells in Graves' hyperthyroidism and ophthalmopathy. About the study: Peripheral blood was obtained at initial diagnosis, preceding any treatment.

Amplification of TCR beta CDR3 regions was performed using RNA transcripts as template. First-round RT-PCR of the TCR CDR3 relied on the HTBI primer set. TCRdb re-called the multiplex PCR reads with MiXCR, one entry per CDR3 protein. Here the sample spans about 840,000 distinct CDR3 sequences, over 35% being singletons. A note on this clonotype: Its antigen is still unknown.

Between the trimmed V and J ends, which lost 7 bases and 5 bases, there was a span of 14 bases. Germline V gives CDR1 MDHEN, CDR2 SYDVKM. This CDR3 comprises 13 residues. Stability of Graves' hyperthyroidism was defined as absent ophthalmopathy progression within 18 months. Uncontrolled infection, other autoimmune disease, pregnancy or lactation barred patients from enrollment. Findings and caveats of the study: The blood repertoire included most of the expanded thyroid clonotypes above 0.001.

Source material: blood. The source of this sequence is a young man with Graves' hyperthyroidism. The chain joins TRBV28 to TRBJ2-5; a weak D match, TRBD2 (5 bases). The CDR3, as DNA: TGTGCCAGCACCATAATGGGCGGGGAGACCCAGTACTTC. Protein product: CASTIMGGETQYF.